A single sample gave rise to the 13 T cell receptor beta chains below, sequenced in a study of T cells after yellow fever vaccination (dated 2019 in TCRdb). The library was prepared using 5' RACE. TCRdb records Illumina HiSeq 2500 as the sequencer. TCRdb's own reprocessing of the public reads used fastp at Q25 and MiXCR and kept productive beta chains. When rows share a CDR3 protein, they turn into one entry using the most common DNA and genes. A total of about 580,000 distinct CDR3 sequences appear in this sample, about 15% of them only once. The ten largest account for approximately 15% of the sample. The intended sense of this specimen's treatment or condition label: live attenuated yellow fever vaccine strain. The starting material was PBMCs, obtained 4 to 5 days after the first yellow fever vaccination. All receptors derive from a man younger than 30 who received the YFV17D yellow fever vaccine.

This clonotype has a count of ten or more. This chain connects TRBV12-3 or TRBV12-4 to TRBJ2-7, with 7 bases identical to TRBD1. After removal of 3 bases from V and 4 bases from J, the junction contained 3 bases not matched to a gene. The CDR3 sequence is 13 residues long. The CDR3 DNA sequence: TGTGCCAGCAGTTTGGGGACAGTTTACGAGCAGTACTTC. As protein: CASSLGTVYEQYF.

This clonotype was picked up a small number of times. The chain employs TRBV28 and TRBJ1-1; 9 bases agree with TRBD1. CDR1 MDHEN and CDR2 SYDVKM come from the germline V gene. This CDR3 is 15 amino acids long. V shed 2 bases, J shed 5 bases, and the junction held 6 bases outside the gene matches. The CDR3 sequence: CASSLNTGGWTEAFF. CDR3 DNA sequence: TGTGCCAGCAGTTTAAATACAGGGGGCTGGACTGAAGCTTTCTTT.

There are a few counts of this clonotype. V and J are TRBV7-3 and TRBJ2-7; a weak D match, TRBD1 (5 bases). The germline V gene has CDR1 SGHTA and CDR2 FQGTGA. V was cut by 5 bases and J by 3 bases, with 32 bases left in between. CDR3 length: 20 residues. The CDR3 region is CASSLGLGSRSEILFYEQYF. CDR3 coding DNA: TGTGCCAGCAGCCTGGGGCTAGGCTCCCGGTCGGAAATCTTATTCTACGAGCAGTACTTC.

The gene calls are TRBV7-3 and TRBJ2-1, with D perhaps TRBD1 or TRBD2 (5 bases each). This CDR3 comprises 16 residues. V lost 4 bases and J 0 bases, leaving 13 bases between the germline ends. Germline V CDR1 and CDR2: SGHTA, FQGTGA. The CDR3 region has the DNA TGTGCCAGCAGCTCCCGGGACGCTAGCTCCTACAATGAGCAGTTCTTC. It specifies CASSSRDASSYNEQFF.

This chain joins TRBV4-2 and TRBJ2-3; 9 nucleotides line up with TRBD2. V lost 0 bases and J lost 2; bases outside the gene matches: 6. CDR1 is LGHNA and CDR2 is YNFKEQ in the germline V gene. This CDR3 has 17 residues. Written as DNA, the CDR3 is TGTGCCAGCAGCCAAGAACTGCTAGCGGGGCCCACAGATACGCAGTATTTT. Translating gives CASSQELLAGPTDTQYF.

The V gene is TRBV20-1, the J gene TRBJ2-7, with TRBD1 as a possible D gene (6 bases). The V end was cut by 8 bases, the J end by 0 bases, with 14 bases between. This CDR3 region has 13 residues. From germline, CDR1 is DFQATT and CDR2 SNEGSKA (reference sequence). The CDR3 nucleotides read TGCAGTATAAACAGGGATAACTCCTACGAGCAGTACTTC. The encoded protein is CSINRDNSYEQYF.

J is TRBJ2-1 and V is TRBV7-9; a possible D gene is TRBD1 (5 bases). Between the trimmed V and J ends, which lost 5 bases and 16 bases, there was a span of 18 bases. Germline V gene lookup returns CDR1 SEHNR and CDR2 FQNEAQ (reference sequence). The CDR3 consists of 12 residues. As DNA, the CDR3 is TGTGCCAGCAGCATGCAGGGTCAGAGCGAATTCTTC. Translated, it gives CASSMQGQSEFF.

This clonotype was found a few times. The V call is TRBV5-1, the J call TRBJ2-1; D is ambiguous. The germline V gene encodes CDR1 SGHRS and CDR2 YFSETQ. V was clipped by 0 bases and J by 6 bases, with 4 bases between them. CDR3 length: 12 amino acids. The CDR3 loop is CASSLERNEQFF. The CDR3 coding sequence is TGCGCCAGCAGCTTGGAACGCAATGAGCAGTTCTTC.

This clonotype has just a few counts. The J gene is TRBJ2-1, the V gene TRBV7-2; 8 nucleotides line up with TRBD2. CDR3 size: 14 residues. Germline V CDR1 and CDR2: SGHTA, FQGNSA. V lost 5 bases to trimming and J lost 6 bases; unmatched junction nucleotides: 6. CDR3 bases: TGTGCCAGCAGCGCATGGACTAGCAGCAATGAGCAGTTCTTC. Translated: CASSAWTSSNEQFF. The complete variable domain, with remaining parts taken from reference TRBV7-2 and TRBJ2-1, reads GAGVSQSPSNKVTEKGKDVELRCDPISGHTALYWYRQSLGQGLEFLIYFQGNSAPDKSGLPSDRFSAERTGGSVSTLTIQRTQQEDSAVYLCASSAWTSSNEQFFGPGTRLTVL.

This clonotype was found many times. V gene TRBV5-4 combines with J gene TRBJ2-7; TRBD1 agrees at 8 bases. The trim removed 4 bases at V and 3 bases at J, leaving 3 bases unmatched. The germline V gene has CDR1 SGHNT and CDR2 YYREEE (reference sequence). This CDR3 comprises 13 residues. For the CDR3, the DNA is TGTGCCAGCAGCCGGACAGGGAACTACGAGCAGTACGTC. Amino acids: CASSRTGNYEQYV.

This rearrangement joins TRBV3-1 to TRBJ1-1; D remains unclear. V shed 4 bases and J shed 1 base, with 10 bases lying between them. Germline V gives CDR1 LGHDT, CDR2 YNNKEL (reference sequence). This CDR3 has 14 amino acids. CDR3 coding DNA: TGTGCCAGCAGCCCCTGGACGCCGAACACTGAAGCTTTCTTT. Protein product: CASSPWTPNTEAFF.

The sample holds a few counts of this clonotype. V usage is TRBV4-1 and J usage is TRBJ2-1; no clear D. Trimming stripped 5 bases from V and 7 bases from J, with 18 bases between. Looked up from germline, CDR1 is MGHRA and CDR2 is YSYEKL. This CDR3 has 15 residues. DNA for the CDR3: TGCGCCAGCAGCGCGACCGGGCAAACGAGGAATGAGCAGTTCTTC. Translating gives CASSATGQTRNEQFF.

In DNA, the CDR3 is TGCGCCAGCAGCCATTTAGCGGGGGGGGAGACCCAGTACTTC. Translated: CASSHLAGGETQYF. This chain uses TRBV4-1 with TRBJ2-5, with TRBD2 matching 11 bases. CDR3 length: 14 amino acids. Germline V lookup: CDR1 MGHRA, CDR2 YSYEKL. Losses at the gene ends were 3 bases for V and 5 bases for J; bases not matched to a gene: 2.